Below, 20 T cell receptor beta chains from the same sample are listed, as sequenced in a study of early T cells in non-severe SARS-CoV-2 infection. MiXCR was run by TCRdb on the 5' RACE reads, yielding one entry per CDR3 protein. Of 50,000 to 80,000 distinct CDR3 sequences in the sample, just under 5% were seen once. Source material: whole blood. The receptors come from an adult who was a healthcare worker with PCR-confirmed SARS-CoV-2 infection or an uninfected control (not recorded which).

This clonotype was counted at least ten times. The V call is TRBV7-3, the J call TRBJ2-5, with D possibly called TRBD1 or TRBD2 (6 bases each). This CDR3 is 15 amino acids long. CDR1 and CDR2 (germline): SGHTA, FQGTGA. With 0 bases removed from V and 4 bases from J, the gap between germline ends came to 12 bases. The CDR3 here is CASSLTGGLAETQYF. The CDR3 nucleotides read TGTGCCAGCAGCTTAACAGGGGGGCTAGCAGAGACCCAGTACTTC.

This clonotype was seen at least ten times. The CDR3 region has the DNA TGCAGTGTTCAGAGCCTTGAACGAAACACCATATATTTT. It specifies CSVQSLERNTIYF. The rearrangement joins TRBV20-1 to TRBJ1-3, with unresolved D. The CDR3 extends over 13 amino acids. V was shortened by 7 bases and J by 5 bases, with 15 bases between the two germline ends. Germline-derived CDR1 and CDR2 are DFQATT and SNEGSKA (reference sequence).

This clonotype was observed many times. V usage is TRBV29-1 and J usage is TRBJ1-1; D is unclear. Germline values: CDR1 SQVTM, CDR2 ANQGSEA. V was trimmed by 0 bases and J by 1 base, leaving 9 bases between them. This CDR3 has 14 residues. The CDR3 sequence: CSVEERRSNTEAFF. CDR3 DNA: TGCAGCGTTGAAGAAAGGCGCTCGAACACTGAAGCTTTCTTT.

This clonotype was counted only a few times. This chain links TRBV19 with TRBJ2-1, with 10 bases matching TRBD2. Germline V gene sequence: CDR1 LNHDA, CDR2 SQIVND (reference sequence). The length of the CDR3 is 16 residues. V lost 4 bases to trimming and J lost 10 bases; unmatched junction nucleotides: 13. Here the CDR3 DNA reads TGTGCCAGTAGTACTTGGGCTAGCGGGAGTCTTCGAGAGCAGTTCTTC. The encoded protein is CASSTWASGSLREQFF.

The rearrangement joins TRBV19 to TRBJ1-1; no clear D gene. The CDR3 extends over 13 amino acids. The germline V and J ends were trimmed by 5 bases and 0 bases, with 7 bases remaining between them. Germline V gives CDR1 LNHDA, CDR2 SQIVND (reference sequence). This chain's CDR3 is CASSPPVNTEAFF. Written as DNA, the CDR3 is TGTGCCAGTAGTCCACCGGTGAACACTGAAGCTTTCTTT.

This clonotype came up many times. The J gene is TRBJ2-7, the V gene TRBV7-8; 7 bases map to TRBD1. With 1 base clipped from V and 2 bases from J, the junction kept 2 bases outside the gene matches. The CDR3 is 14 residues long. Per the germline V gene, CDR1 is SGHVS and CDR2 is FQNEAQ. CDR3 loop: CASSLVQGAYEQYF. CDR3 in DNA: TGTGCCAGCAGCTTAGTGCAGGGGGCCTACGAGCAGTACTTC.

The genes are TRBV2 and TRBJ2-3; D remains unclear. From germline, CDR1 is SNHLY and CDR2 FYNNEI. V lost 7 bases and J lost 4, with 6 bases in between. CDR3 length: 11 amino acids. The CDR3 spells CASKDPDTQYF. The CDR3 bases are TGTGCCAGCAAAGACCCAGATACGCAGTATTTT.

The chain employs TRBV7-2 and TRBJ2-7; 7 nucleotides agree with TRBD2. Germline trimming cut 3 bases from V and 1 base from J; bases unmatched to any gene: 6. The CDR3 has 15 residues. Germline-derived CDR1 and CDR2 are SGHTA and FQGNSA. The CDR3 nucleotides read TGTGCCAGCAGCTTCGGAGCGGGGCCGTCCTACGAGCAGTACTTC. It yields the protein CASSFGAGPSYEQYF.

V gene TRBV6-5 combines with J gene TRBJ2-1; weak D call: TRBD2 (6 bases). The CDR3 covers 15 residues. V was pared by 7 bases and J by 3 bases, with 16 bases between. Germline lookup yields CDR1 MNHEY and CDR2 SVGAGI. The CDR3 DNA reads as TGTGCCAGCACCCTTAGGGCGGGATTCTACAATGAGCAGTTCTTC. This codes for CASTLRAGFYNEQFF.

This clonotype was seen a handful of times. The chain couples TRBV27 to TRBJ2-7; 7 bases match TRBD1. The ends lost 5 bases at V and 10 bases at J; junction bases unmatched: 11. This CDR3 is built from 13 residues. The germline CDR1 and CDR2 sequences are MNHEY and SMNVEV (reference sequence). In DNA, the CDR3 is TGTGCCAGCAGTCACACCGGCCAGGGGGTCCAGTACTTC. Translating it yields CASSHTGQGVQYF.

In DNA form, the CDR3 reads TGTGCCAGCAATGGGCAGGGGAATTTTTACGAGCAGTACTTC. This codes for CASNGQGNFYEQYF. The chain combines TRBV2 with TRBJ2-7, with D possibly matching TRBD1 (6 bases). V was shortened by 7 bases and J by 4 bases, with 17 bases between the two germline ends. The CDR3 length is 14 residues. The germline gives CDR1 SNHLY, CDR2 FYNNEI.

This clonotype was counted between two and nine times. V and J are TRBV12-3 or TRBV12-4 and TRBJ2-7, with a possible D match to TRBD1 (6 bases). Trimming stripped 8 bases from V and 3 bases from J, with 17 bases between. The CDR3 runs to 14 residues. This chain's CDR3 is CASVTGFVGYEQYF. DNA of the CDR3: TGTGCCAGCGTTACAGGGTTCGTAGGCTACGAGCAGTACTTC.

This clonotype was counted ten times or more. This rearrangement joins TRBV5-6 to TRBJ1-2; TRBD1 agrees at 9 bases. This CDR3 region has 15 residues. Germline loops: CDR1 SGHDT, CDR2 YYEEEE. The J segment lost 8 bases and the V segment lost 0 bases, leaving 8 bases of the junction unmatched. The CDR3 protein is CASSLVVGTGRGYTF. The CDR3 nucleotides read TGTGCCAGCAGCTTGGTGGTCGGGACAGGGAGAGGCTACACCTTC.

This clonotype was seen more than once but under ten times. The chain is built from TRBV20-1 and TRBJ2-3; no definite D call. This CDR3 is 13 amino acids long. CDR1 and CDR2 from the germline V gene are DFQATT and SNEGSKA (reference sequence). Trimming left V 0 bases short and J 0 bases short, with 4 bases between. DNA for the CDR3: TGCAGTGCTAGAGACTCTAGCACAGATACGCAGTATTTT. Protein: CSARDSSTDTQYF.

This clonotype was observed many times. This rearrangement joins TRBV5-1 to TRBJ1-6; no firm D call. CDR3 length equals 16 residues. Germline values: CDR1 SGHRS, CDR2 YFSETQ. The germline V and J ends were trimmed by 0 bases and 7 bases, with 14 bases remaining between them. The CDR3 here is CASSLEGGGRNSPLHF. Here the CDR3 DNA reads TGCGCCAGCAGCTTGGAGGGCGGAGGGAGGAATTCACCCCTCCACTTT.

This clonotype was observed a few times. At one end, the junction sequence differs from germline, possibly due to a read error. CDR3 sequence reads: CASGQDNEKLFF. The CDR3 DNA is TGCGCCAGCGGCCAAGATAATGAAAAACTGTTTTTT. V usage is TRBV4-1 and J usage is TRBJ1-4; no clear D gene. The CDR3 is made up of 12 amino acids. CDR1 is MGHRA and CDR2 is YSYEKL in the germline V gene.

The V gene is TRBV2, the J gene TRBJ2-7; D perhaps matches TRBD1 (5 bases). Germline loops: CDR1 SNHLY, CDR2 FYNNEI. Trimming stripped 4 bases from V and 2 bases from J, with 9 bases between. The CDR3 is 13 amino acids. The CDR3 sequence is CASSADTAYEQYF. CDR3 in DNA: TGTGCCAGCAGTGCGGACACTGCCTACGAGCAGTACTTC.

This clonotype counts as medium-sized (0.01 to 0.1%). The rearrangement joins TRBV29-1 to TRBJ1-1, with no clear D. The CDR3 has 13 residues. In germline, CDR1 is SQVTM, CDR2 ANQGSEA. V lost 3 bases and J lost 2, with 10 bases in between. The CDR3 DNA sequence: TGCAGCGTTGATCCGGGAGGCAACACTGAAGCTTTCTTT. It is translated as CSVDPGGNTEAFF. Using reference TRBV29-1 and TRBJ1-1 for the parts outside the CDR3, the full variable domain is SAVISQKPSRDICQRGTSLTIQCQVDSQVTMMFWYRQQPGQSLTLIATANQGSEATYESGFVIDKFPISRPNLTFSTLTVSNMSPEDSSIYLCSVDPGGNTEAFFGQGTRLTVV.

This clonotype was seen many times. This chain joins TRBV20-1 and TRBJ1-1; D is unclear. This CDR3 has 14 residues. Looked up from germline, CDR1 is DFQATT and CDR2 is SNEGSKA (reference sequence). V shed 3 bases and J shed 6 bases, with 17 bases lying between them. The CDR3 reads CSASLGRRVAEAFF. The CDR3 DNA reads TGCAGTGCTAGCCTGGGGAGAAGAGTCGCTGAAGCTTTCTTT.

This clonotype has a count of ten or more. This chain links TRBV11-2 with TRBJ2-1; 10 bases align to TRBD2. Germline lookup yields CDR1 SGHAT and CDR2 FQNNGV. There are 19 residues in the CDR3. The V segment lost 5 bases and the J segment 1 base; nucleotides outside the gene matches: 14. This CDR3 is CASSRGLAPRGGSYNEQFF. The DNA of the CDR3 is TGTGCCAGCAGCAGGGGACTAGCGCCCCGAGGGGGGTCCTACAATGAGCAGTTCTTC.